Described below is a single T cell receptor (beta chain) sequence and its context. The assay was immunoSEQ multiplex PCR, and TCRdb's table has in-frame clones only and misses some. Of about 180,000 clones listed, roughly 90% are singletons. The data are from a study of control samples from healthy donors and cancer patients. V shed 0 bases and J shed 4 bases, with 16 bases lying between them. The CDR3 length is 16 residues. Germline CDR1 SQVTM, CDR2 ANQGSEA. The source of this sequence is a woman aged 50 to 60 in good health. The chain recombines TRBV29-1 with TRBJ2-1, with D hard to call. Input material: blood. CDR3 amino acids: CSVEDPEDKSYNEQFF. The DNA for the CDR3 is TGCAGCGTTGAAGATCCGGAAGATAAAAGTTACAATGAGCAGTTCTTC.